Presented here are 11 T cell receptor beta chains from one specimen sequenced in a study of human T cells and chemical hapten exposure. From the RACE reads, TCRdb called clonotypes with MiXCR, one entry per CDR3 protein. This table has approximately 370,000 distinct CDR3 sequences, roughly 6% appearing once. Noted time point: pre-sensitization, week 0. The treatment: therapeutic diphenylcyclopropenone sensitization with weekly scalp DPC. The sample was whole blood, taken in connection with sensitization to the hapten diphenylcyclopropenone (DPC). The receptors come from a woman between 18 and 29 years old with alopecia areata. Some clones in this sample may be carry-over from other donors' samples.

This clonotype was picked up many times. The V and J genes are TRBV18 and TRBJ1-2; possible D gene TRBD1, 5 bases. In germline, CDR1 is KGHSH, CDR2 LQKENI. The CDR3 is made up of 15 amino acids. V was clipped by 2 bases and J by 1 base, with 11 bases between them. DNA of the CDR3: TGTGCCAGCTCACCATCGTCGACAGTTAACTATGGCTACACCTTC. It encodes CASSPSSTVNYGYTF. The full variable domain, completed using reference TRBV18 and TRBJ1-2, is NAGVMQNPRHLVRRRGQEARLRCSPMKGHSHVYWYRQLPEEGLKFMVYLQKENIIDESGMPKERFSAEFPKEGPSILRIQQVVRGDSAAYFCASSPSSTVNYGYTFGSGTRLTVV.

This clonotype showed up just a few times. The rearrangement links TRBV28 to TRBJ2-5, with TRBD2 matching 15 bases. Germline loops: CDR1 MDHEN, CDR2 SYDVKM. This CDR3 has 15 residues. Trimming removed 4 bases from V and 5 bases from J; junction bases left unmatched: 2. CDR3 coding DNA: TGTGCCAGCAGTTCCGGACTAGCGGGGGGGGAGACCCAGTACTTC. Translating it yields CASSSGLAGGETQYF.

This clonotype was counted between two and nine times. This rearrangement joins TRBV5-1 to TRBJ1-4; maybe TRBD1 (5 bases). V dropped 3 bases and J dropped 1 base, with 10 bases sitting between them. CDR3 length equals 15 residues. CDR1 is SGHRS and CDR2 is YFSETQ in the germline V gene. The CDR3 protein is CASSSGRGTNEKLFF. The CDR3 nucleotides are TGCGCCAGCAGCTCTGGAAGGGGAACTAATGAAAAACTGTTTTTT.

As DNA, the CDR3 is TGTGCCAGCAGCGTACACTCGGGACAGGGATACTACGAGCAGTACTTC. Translating it yields CASSVHSGQGYYEQYF. The rearrangement links TRBV7-9 to TRBJ2-7, with TRBD1 matching 9 bases. The CDR3 is 16 amino acids. V shed 5 bases, J shed 3 bases, and the junction held 11 bases outside the gene matches. Germline-derived CDR1 and CDR2 are SEHNR and FQNEAQ (reference sequence).

The table lists this clonotype with many counts. The chain uses TRBV4-1 and TRBJ1-2; 10 bases align to TRBD1. CDR1 is MGHRA and CDR2 is YSYEKL in the germline V gene. Germline trimming cut 4 bases from V and 6 bases from J; bases unmatched to any gene: 5. The CDR3 runs 14 residues. The CDR3 region is CASSLLGTGDGYTF. The DNA for the CDR3 is TGCGCCAGCAGCCTACTTGGGACAGGGGATGGCTACACCTTC.

The table lists this clonotype with a few counts. This sequence joins TRBV2 and TRBJ1-2; perhaps TRBD1 as D (5 bases). From germline, CDR1 is SNHLY and CDR2 FYNNEI. V gave up 6 bases and J gave up 8 bases, with 28 bases separating them. The CDR3 totals 17 residues. CDR3 DNA sequence: TGTGCCAGCAGCCTCCCGACCCCCGCCGGGGCGGCGAAGGGCTACACCTTC. Protein: CASSLPTPAGAAKGYTF.

This clonotype was observed at least ten times. The chain links TRBV27 to TRBJ2-7; 9 bases align to TRBD1. This CDR3 is built from 15 residues. J was trimmed by 6 bases and V by 4 bases; bases with no gene match: 10. Germline V gene data show CDR1 as MNHEY and CDR2 as SMNVEV (reference sequence). The CDR3 region is CASSSRTGAQGEQYF. The CDR3 DNA reads as TGTGCCAGCAGTTCCCGGACAGGGGCCCAGGGCGAGCAGTACTTC.

The chain combines TRBV7-9 with TRBJ1-6; 7 bases match TRBD1. The germline V gene encodes CDR1 SEHNR and CDR2 FQNEAQ (reference sequence). V lost 5 bases to trimming and J lost 10 bases; unmatched junction nucleotides: 11. The CDR3 is 15 residues long. CDR3 amino acids: CASSQGGRPSSPLHF. In DNA form, the CDR3 reads TGTGCCAGCAGCCAGGGGGGAAGACCCAGCTCACCCCTCCACTTT. The full variable domain, its missing parts supplied by reference TRBV7-9 and TRBJ1-6, is DTGVSQNPRHKITKRGQNVTFRCDPISEHNRLYWYRQTLGQGPEFLTYFQNEAQLEKSRLLSDRFSAERPKGSFSTLEIQRTEQGDSAMYLCASSQGGRPSSPLHFGNGTRLTVT.

This clonotype was observed at least ten times. This chain's CDR3 is CASSRQGLNTGELFF. DNA for the CDR3: TGTGCCAGCAGCCGACAGGGACTGAACACCGGGGAGCTGTTTTTT. This chain connects TRBV3-1 to TRBJ2-2, with a weak D call TRBD1 (7 bases). This CDR3 is built from 15 residues. V was trimmed by 4 bases and J by 1 base, leaving 10 bases between them. Per germline, CDR1 LGHDT and CDR2 YNNKEL (reference sequence).

This clonotype was seen many times. V and J are TRBV5-1 and TRBJ2-7; no definite D call. V lost 0 bases and J 5 bases, leaving 0 bases between the germline ends. The CDR3 spans 10 residues. Per germline, CDR1 SGHRS and CDR2 YFSETQ. The CDR3 DNA sequence: TGCGCCAGCAGCTTGGACGAGCAGTACTTC. Protein sequence: CASSLDEQYF.

There are a few counts of this clonotype. V usage is TRBV20-1 and J usage is TRBJ2-3; TRBD2 agrees at 11 bases. Germline V gives CDR1 DFQATT, CDR2 SNEGSKA (reference sequence). V gave up 6 bases and J gave up 4 bases; unmatched junction bases: 15. This CDR3 contains 17 residues. The chain's CDR3 is CSAGRASGGNFPDTQYF. The CDR3 nucleotides are TGCAGTGCCGGCAGGGCTAGCGGGGGGAATTTCCCAGATACGCAGTATTTT.